This TCR beta chain was captured by sequencing in a study of shared clonotypes between healthy human individuals (dated by TCRdb to 2018 to 2020). Study-wide context: The cohort included three men and a couple of women between 18 and 49 years of age. For each donor, CD4 naive and CD4 memory were each run on three plates, CD8 naive on two plates, and CD8 memory on one plate. To estimate repertoire size and how much clonotype sharing occurs between individuals, the study deeply sequenced the blood TCR repertoires of 5 or 6 healthy adults. Libraries were prepared and TCR repertoires were sequenced by different laboratories using diverse techniques, in order to increase sequencing depth and limit assay-specific biases. Leukapheresis yielded between about 0.85 and 9.5 billion PBMCs per donor.

Including the terminal cysteine and phenylalanine, the CDR3 comprises 14 residues. Left in the record is the CDR3 DNA by itself, 42 bases read in frame from the first base. Deletion took 5 bases off V and 1 base off J, with a span of 13 bases between the germline ends. From a lookup of the germline V gene (reference sequence), CDR1 and CDR2 are GTSNPN and SVGIG. Findings and caveats that apply to the study as a whole: Based on pairwise subsampling, the degree of clonotype sharing among donors was expected to be affected by sequencing depth. Because the study included only a small number of donors, the genetic and exposure-history diversity represented was limited. Larger estimated clonotype richness was generally found for naive subsets than for memory subsets. Clonotypes shared by all four sorted-subset donors showed higher generation probabilities than non-shared clonotypes. Incomplete sequencing was indicated by rarefaction of sorted-subset datasets, despite the large sequencing depth. Sampling was limited to blood, and TCR repertoires in tissue likely differ from TCR repertoires in blood. When several donors were compared, the shared fraction of clonotypes was around 5% for naive CD4, around 3.5% for naive CD8, 2.3% for memory CD4, and 0.4% for memory CD8.

As regards this clone: The antigen it binds to is not known. It has no much larger one-base neighbor in the sample; base qualities were not kept.

The donors were healthy, HIV-negative adults with no recently reported acute infections or vaccinations. All donors were Caucasian adults living in Nashville, Tennessee, USA. CD4+ T cells were enriched through magnetic negative selection, after which naive cells were positively selected on CD45RA and the remaining negative fraction served as the memory subset. After blood collection by leukapheresis, PBMCs were isolated using Ficoll-Histopaque density gradient centrifugation and then cryopreserved in the vapor phase of liquid nitrogen. Analytical flow cytometry was used to check the purity and quantity of each magnetically sorted T cell population. From each sorted fraction, genomic DNA was isolated and quantified by UV absorbance on a Nanodrop 2000c. TCR CDR3 regions were amplified from genomic DNA by multiplex PCR using the deep immunoSEQ assay. Extracted genomic DNA from each cell subset was spread evenly across all wells of several immunoSEQ 96-well plates, with each plate serving as a replicate. Each replicate PCR for sorted subsets received about 180 ng genomic DNA, equal to roughly 30,000 T cell genomes. Purified libraries were measured with a Qubit 3.0 fluorometer, size-checked on a Bioanalyzer 2100, and measured again with the KAPA Library Quantification kit. Every immunoSEQ 96-well plate was sequenced on a dedicated single-read 150-cycle Illumina NextSeq 550 flow cell. The source study handled its data this way. Because the immunoSEQ output held only junctional sequences and lacked quality scores, the filtering could not match the filtering applied to full-length reads. Sequences were annotated with PyIR, a Python wrapper for IgBLAST v1.9, using IMGT germline references to assign V/J genes and CDR3. Reads were filtered out if the reads had weak V/J assignments (E-value above 1e-6), no CDR3, stop codons, out-of-frame junctions, or ambiguous translated residues. V3J clonotypes were defined by identical inferred V gene, J gene, and CDR3 amino acid sequence. The percentage overlap between two repertoires was calculated by dividing the number of shared unique clonotypes by the size of the smaller repertoire. RTK rarefaction, the Chao1 estimator, and Recon v2.1 estimates of unobserved clonotypes were used to assess repertoire richness. For all TCRbeta clonotypes obtained by the gDNA method from several donors, generation probabilities were computed with OLGA. TCRdb holds this immuneACCESS table with in-frame rearrangements only. Some clones are missing; in checked studies, unresolved V genes explain under half, and the rest has no known cause. D and trimming were read from the DNA, whereas the V and J calls and clone size are those reported in that table. This sample lists roughly 2,500,000 clones; under 95% were detected once. Together, the top ten hold 0.36% of the sample.

Sequenced material: naive CD4+ T cells from PBMCs. The intended sense of this specimen's cell subset or site label: CD45RA+ positively selected. This receptor chain uses TRBV30 and TRBJ2-3; no D gene is confidently identified. The receptor comes from a man aged 18 to 35 in good health. Some clones in this sample may be carry-over from other donors' samples. The DNA is as follows: TGTGCCTGGGCCGCCTGGGCTGGCACAGATACGCAGTATTTT. This encodes CAWAAWAGTDTQYF.